This T cell receptor (beta chain) was profiled in a study of shared clonotypes between healthy human individuals. Regarding the study as a whole: Rarefaction exposed incomplete sorted-subset sequencing despite large depth. Few donors limited the genetic and exposure-history diversity represented.

As for this clone: Its specificity is unknown.

Clones were read by immunoSEQ multiplex PCR, and TCRdb kept only the in-frame ones, dropping some. Here the sample spans around 2.1 million clones, just over 90% being singletons. The germline gives CDR1 MNHNY, CDR2 SVGAGI (reference sequence). With 0 bases removed from V and 4 bases from J, the gap between germline ends came to 10 bases. CDR3 size: 15 residues. Naive CD8 cells lacked CD45RO, underwent positive selection for CCR7 and left out terminally differentiated effector memory CD45RA+ cells. The chain recombines TRBV6-6 with TRBJ1-5; the D is unclear. Sequenced sample: naive CD8+ T cells from PBMCs. This clonotype was sampled from a man aged 18 to 30 in good health. Some clones in this sample may be carry-over from other donors' samples. The CDR3 loop reads CASSYSKAPNQPQHF. The CDR3 DNA reads TGTGCCAGCAGTTACTCGAAGGCCCCGAATCAGCCCCAGCATTTT.